Following are 23 T cell receptor beta chains from one sample sequenced in a study of T cell changes during pregnancy in multiple sclerosis. The repertoire was sequenced with immunoSEQ multiplex PCR; TCRdb's copy has only in-frame clones and lacks some. Of fewer than 85,000 clones in the sample, about 93% were seen once. The source was peripheral blood, collected in the first trimester of pregnancy. These receptors all stem from a female donor in good health, enrolled as a control in a pregnancy study.

This chain links TRBV10-1 with TRBJ2-5; 9 bases align to TRBD2. The CDR3 covers 19 residues. J gave up 4 bases and V 7 bases, and 22 bases lay outside the gene matches. CDR1 WNHNN and CDR2 SYGVQD come from the germline V gene (reference sequence). CDR3: CASKRGVFISRGRGETQYF. For the CDR3, the DNA is TGCGCCAGCAAAAGGGGGGTGTTCATTAGCCGCGGGAGGGGAGAGACCCAGTACTTC.

The chain is built from TRBV2 and TRBJ1-1; D remains unclear. The CDR3 is 13 amino acids. V shed 6 bases and J shed 1 base, with 9 bases lying between them. Per germline, CDR1 SNHLY and CDR2 FYNNEI. The CDR3, as DNA: TGTGCCAGCAGCCAAAAATGGAACACTGAAGCTTTCTTT. Translating gives CASSQKWNTEAFF.

CDR3 sequence reads: CASSMWLAGGYEQYF. CDR3 DNA sequence: TGTGCCAGTAGTATGTGGCTAGCGGGAGGTTACGAGCAGTACTTC. The chain is built from TRBV19 and TRBJ2-7, with TRBD2 matching 11 bases. The ends lost 3 bases at V and 4 bases at J; junction bases unmatched: 5. The CDR3 covers 15 residues. From germline, CDR1 is LNHDA and CDR2 SQIVND (reference sequence).

The chain combines TRBV5-5 with TRBJ2-7, with D possibly being TRBD2 (6 bases). V lost 4 bases and J 0 bases, leaving 20 bases between the germline ends. The CDR3 has 17 residues. CDR1 is SGHKS and CDR2 is YYEKEE in the germline V gene (reference sequence). CDR3 nucleotide sequence: TGTGCCAGCAGCCACCCTAGCGCCGGGACCGACTCCTACGAGCAGTACTTC. Translation: CASSHPSAGTDSYEQYF.

The chain has TRBV7-2 and TRBJ2-7; D possibly corresponds to TRBD2 (5 bases). The V gene lost 1 base and the J gene lost 4 bases, with 8 bases spanning the gap. The germline CDR1 and CDR2 sequences are SGHTA and FQGNSA. The CDR3 covers 13 residues. CDR3 residues: CASSLDPGYEQYF. The CDR3 DNA reads TGTGCCAGCAGCTTAGATCCGGGATACGAGCAGTACTTC.

In its sample, this clone was seen once. This chain links TRBV6-7 with TRBJ2-3, with TRBD2 matching over 8 bases. TRBV6-7 qualifies as an ORF whose function is uncertain. The CDR3 contains 18 residues. With 2 bases clipped from V and 2 bases from J, the junction kept 12 bases outside the gene matches. CDR3 DNA: TGTGCCAGCAGTTACCTGGCGGGAGGCCCCATACCCACAGATACGCAGTATTTT. Protein product: CASSYLAGGPIPTDTQYF.

The chain is built from TRBV5-1 and TRBJ2-5; D remains unclear. The CDR3 is 11 residues long. In germline, CDR1 is SGHRS, CDR2 YFSETQ. Trimming cost V 4 bases and J 7 bases, with 8 bases left between them. CDR3 amino acids: CASSPGSTQYF. DNA of the CDR3: TGCGCCAGCAGCCCAGGCTCGACCCAGTACTTC.

This sequence joins TRBV2 and TRBJ1-2, with TRBD1 identical over 8 bases. Germline V gives CDR1 SNHLY, CDR2 FYNNEI. The ends lost 2 bases at V and 7 bases at J; junction bases unmatched: 6. This CDR3 contains 14 residues. CDR3 sequence: CASSEFPQGGGYTF. In DNA form, the CDR3 reads TGTGCCAGCAGTGAATTTCCACAGGGGGGTGGCTACACCTTC.

As for this clone: The junction does not match germline at one end; this may be a read error. J is TRBJ2-7 and V is TRBV19; 8 nucleotides match TRBD2. Per germline, CDR1 LNHDA and CDR2 SQIVND (reference sequence). CDR3 size: 14 residues. The CDR3 nucleotides read TGTGCCACTAGTCCGGGACTAGGGACCTACGAGCAGTACTTC. This codes for CATSPGLGTYEQYF.

In this sample, this clone turned up a few times. This sequence joins TRBV14 and TRBJ2-1; 9 bases are a match to TRBD1. The CDR3 is made up of 15 amino acids. Trimming cost V 3 bases and J 12 bases; bases outside gene matches: 12. Germline V gene lookup returns CDR1 SGHDN and CDR2 FVKESK. CDR3: CASSQSDRGSKVQFF. In nucleotides, the CDR3 is TGTGCCAGCAGCCAGTCGGACAGGGGTAGCAAGGTGCAGTTCTTC.

The chain carries TRBV27 and TRBJ1-2, with a possible D match to TRBD1 (5 bases). Looked up from germline, CDR1 is MNHEY and CDR2 is SMNVEV (reference sequence). V was cut by 3 bases and J by 6 bases, with 8 bases left in between. The CDR3 totals 12 residues. The CDR3 sequence: CASSFAGDGYTF. DNA for the CDR3: TGTGCCAGCAGTTTCGCGGGGGATGGCTACACCTTC.

The chain has TRBV7-2 and TRBJ2-7; 14 bases agree with TRBD2. The CDR3 extends over 18 amino acids. CDR1 and CDR2 (germline): SGHTA, FQGNSA. The junction had 8 bases not matched to a gene; V was cut back by 3 bases and J by 1 base. This CDR3 reads CASSFYGTSGSYSYEQYF. CDR3 DNA: TGTGCCAGCAGCTTCTACGGGACTAGCGGGAGTTATTCCTACGAGCAGTACTTC.

The chain links TRBV29-1 to TRBJ2-7; 7 positions agree with TRBD1. The junction had 10 bases not matched to a gene; V was cut back by 8 bases and J by 3 bases. This CDR3 region has 13 residues. In germline, CDR1 is SQVTM, CDR2 ANQGSEA. The DNA for the CDR3 is TGCAGCAACAAAACCGGGACAGTCTACGAGCAGTACTTC. Translating it yields CSNKTGTVYEQYF.

This clone was seen a few times. The rearrangement uses TRBV27 and TRBJ2-2, with TRBD2 matching over 11 bases. Germline V lookup: CDR1 MNHEY, CDR2 SMNVEV (reference sequence). The CDR3 runs to 19 residues. The V and J ends lost 5 bases and 0 bases, in that order; junction bases with no gene match: 11. The CDR3 coding sequence is TGTGCCAGCAGTAATCGGGGTAGCGGGAGGGCCGCGAACACCGGGGAGCTGTTTTTT. It specifies CASSNRGSGRAANTGELFF.

This rearrangement joins TRBV28 to TRBJ2-7, with 7 bases lining up with TRBD1. CDR3 length: 14 amino acids. V trimming: 4 bases; J trimming: 0 bases; junction bases outside the gene matches: 3. Germline values: CDR1 MDHEN, CDR2 SYDVKM. The CDR3, as DNA: TGTGCCAGCAGTTCGAGGGGGCTCTCCTACGAGCAGTACTTC. It translates to CASSSRGLSYEQYF.

The chain employs TRBV6-5 and TRBJ2-3; no reliable D call. CDR3 size: 14 residues. Trimming took 5 bases from V and 1 from J, leaving 10 bases between them. The V gene's germline CDR1 is MNHEY and CDR2 SVGAGI. For the CDR3, the DNA is TGTGCCAGCAGTAACCTAGGTGGCACAGATACGCAGTATTTT. This gives the protein CASSNLGGTDTQYF.

V gene TRBV19 combines with J gene TRBJ2-2; TRBD2 matches at 8 bases. The CDR3 loop spans 16 amino acids. V was pared by 3 bases and J by 7 bases, with 10 bases of the junction left unmatched. Germline values: CDR1 LNHDA, CDR2 SQIVND (reference sequence). Written as DNA, the CDR3 is TGTGCCAGTAGTATTGCGGGGGGCGAAGGTAACGGGGAGCTGTTTTTT. It encodes CASSIAGGEGNGELFF.

This sequence joins TRBV9 and TRBJ1-1; 7 bases map to TRBD1. This CDR3 is built from 18 residues. The ends lost 0 bases at V and 0 bases at J; junction bases unmatched: 11. CDR1 is SGDLS and CDR2 is YYNGEE in the germline V gene. The CDR3 protein is CASSVVTPGRGLNTEAFF. The DNA of the CDR3 is TGTGCCAGCAGCGTAGTCACCCCCGGGAGGGGGCTGAACACTGAAGCTTTCTTT.

This rearrangement joins TRBV18 to TRBJ2-1; 10 nucleotides align to TRBD2. CDR3 size: 19 residues. Germline CDR1 and CDR2: KGHSH and LQKENI. V lost 6 bases and J lost 4; bases outside the gene matches: 18. The DNA of the CDR3 is TGTGCCAGCTCTCCCGGACTAGCGGACACCACGGAGGTTTACAATGAGCAGTTCTTC. Translating gives CASSPGLADTTEVYNEQFF.

The chain has TRBV7-2 and TRBJ2-3, with D tentatively TRBD2 (5 bases). Trimming removed 1 base at V and 2 bases at J, with 13 bases between. Germline V gene lookup returns CDR1 SGHTA and CDR2 FQGNSA. CDR3 length: 16 residues. CDR3 coding DNA: TGTGCCAGCAGCTTAGTCATGGGGAGTCCCACAGATACGCAGTATTTT. Amino acids: CASSLVMGSPTDTQYF.

The gene calls are TRBV7-6 and TRBJ2-2; D is possibly TRBD2 (5 bases). Trimming pared 7 bases from V and 6 bases from J, leaving 15 bases between. Germline V gives CDR1 SGHVS, CDR2 FNYEAQ. The CDR3 is 14 amino acids. Here the CDR3 reads CASKSGVRAGELFF. CDR3 DNA sequence: TGTGCCAGCAAATCCGGGGTCAGAGCCGGGGAGCTGTTTTTT.

The V call is TRBV2, the J call TRBJ2-1; 11 positions agree with TRBD1. Germline V gene sequence: CDR1 SNHLY, CDR2 FYNNEI. V trimming: 6 bases; J trimming: 1 base; junction bases outside the gene matches: 8. This CDR3 has 17 amino acids. In DNA form, the CDR3 reads TGTGCCAGCAGAGGGGACAGGGGGTTGAGGTCCTACAATGAGCAGTTCTTC. It translates to CASRGDRGLRSYNEQFF.

J is TRBJ1-5 and V is TRBV5-1; 8 positions match TRBD1. The V and J ends lost 3 bases and 5 bases, in that order; junction bases with no gene match: 13. Germline V gene lookup returns CDR1 SGHRS and CDR2 YFSETQ. There are 17 residues in the CDR3. The CDR3 DNA sequence: TGCGCCAGCAGCTGGGGGATGACAGGGGTCCAGGATCAGCCCCAGCATTTT. It specifies CASSWGMTGVQDQPQHF.